The next 28 T cell receptor beta chains were all read from a single sample in a study of OX40 agonist ivuxolimab in advanced cancers. The library came from the immunoSEQ multiplex PCR assay. TCRdb took this table from immuneACCESS and kept in-frame rearrangements with V and J called. Such tables lack part of the clones; where checked against another copy, unresolved V genes explain under half of the gap, and the rest is unexplained. Within this sample are approximately 76,000 clones, with 85% to 90% of them counted one time only. The ten largest clones represent over 10% of the sample. The sequencing here drew on CD4+ or CD8+ T cells sorted from blood, taken in a trial of the OX40 agonist ivuxolimab. Receptor source: an adult with an advanced solid tumor such as melanoma, head and neck, liver or kidney cancer.

This chain joins TRBV27 and TRBJ2-3; 7 positions match TRBD1. Trimming at V came to 4 bases and at J to 4 bases, leaving 5 bases not matched to a gene. From germline, CDR1 is MNHEY and CDR2 SMNVEV (reference sequence). There are 14 residues in the CDR3. The CDR3 reads CASSSTQGADTQYF. CDR3 DNA sequence: TGTGCCAGCAGTTCCACCCAGGGGGCAGATACGCAGTATTTT.

In its sample, this clone was seen a few times. The V gene is TRBV27, the J gene TRBJ2-2, with TRBD1 identical over 9 bases. The V segment lost 5 bases and the J segment 4 bases; nucleotides outside the gene matches: 5. The CDR3 loop spans 15 amino acids. The germline V gene encodes CDR1 MNHEY and CDR2 SMNVEV (reference sequence). The CDR3 reads CASSTGTGTTGELFF. DNA for the CDR3: TGTGCCAGCAGTACCGGGACAGGGACCACCGGGGAGCTGTTTTTT.

V usage is TRBV7-9 and J usage is TRBJ2-7, with 11 nucleotides matching TRBD2. The CDR3 is made up of 17 amino acids. V lost 2 bases to trimming and J lost 0 bases; unmatched junction nucleotides: 6. Germline V gene data show CDR1 as SEHNR and CDR2 as FQNEAQ (reference sequence). CDR3: CASSLKAGLAGSYEQYF. DNA of the CDR3: TGTGCCAGCAGCTTAAAAGCAGGACTAGCGGGCTCCTACGAGCAGTACTTC.

V gene TRBV2 combines with J gene TRBJ2-2; the match to TRBD2 covers 14 bases. Germline lookup yields CDR1 SNHLY and CDR2 FYNNEI. This CDR3 region has 18 residues. The V and J ends lost 6 bases and 1 base, in that order; junction bases with no gene match: 7. The CDR3 region is CASRGAGLAGGNTGELFF. CDR3 nucleotides: TGTGCCAGCAGGGGGGCAGGACTAGCGGGAGGGAACACCGGGGAGCTGTTTTTT.

This chain links TRBV11-1 with TRBJ2-4; D may be TRBD1 (5 bases). Germline CDR1 SGHAT, CDR2 FQDESV (reference sequence). The V and J ends lost 2 bases and 0 bases respectively, with 5 bases between them. This CDR3 is 14 amino acids long. CDR3 sequence (DNA): TGTGCCAGCAGCTTACAGGGAGCCAAAAACATTCAGTACTTC. This sequence encodes CASSLQGAKNIQYF. The full variable domain, rest sourced from reference TRBV11-1 and TRBJ2-4, is EAEVAQSPRYKITEKSQAVAFWCDPISGHATLYWYRQILGQGPELLVQFQDESVVDDSQLPKDRFSAERLKGVDSTLKIQPAELGDSAMYLCASSLQGAKNIQYFGAGTRLSVL.

Written as DNA, the CDR3 is TGTGCCAGCAGCCGTGAACAGGGAATCGTGGGCTACACCTTC. Amino acids: CASSREQGIVGYTF. The chain employs TRBV11-3 and TRBJ1-2, with D perhaps matching TRBD1 (6 bases). Germline V CDR1 and CDR2: SGHNT, YENEEA. This CDR3 has 14 residues. The V and J ends lost 5 bases and 8 bases respectively, with 18 bases between them.

The chain is built from TRBV5-4 and TRBJ2-7; TRBD2 matches at 9 bases. The CDR3 spans 14 residues. The junction had 6 bases not matched to a gene; V was cut back by 4 bases and J by 4 bases. Germline assignment: CDR1 SGHNT and CDR2 YYREEE (reference sequence). The CDR3 DNA reads as TGTGCCAGCAGCCATAGCGGGAGTATGTACGAGCAGTACTTC. It specifies CASSHSGSMYEQYF.

V is TRBV7-8 and J is TRBJ1-1; possibly TRBD1 for D (5 bases). V was clipped by 2 bases and J by 5 bases, with 12 bases between them. The length of the CDR3 is 14 residues. The germline CDR1 and CDR2 sequences are SGHVS and FQNEAQ. DNA for the CDR3: TGTGCCAGCAGCTTAACGCAGGGCCGAACTGAAGCTTTCTTT. The encoded protein is CASSLTQGRTEAFF.

This clone was seen a single time. The CDR3 DNA reads TGTGCCAGCAGCCTATCACAAGGGCCGGGGCAGCCCCAGCATTTT. Translated: CASSLSQGPGQPQHF. This chain joins TRBV11-2 and TRBJ1-5; D not resolved. Per the germline V gene, CDR1 is SGHAT and CDR2 is FQNNGV. This CDR3 region has 15 residues. The V end lost 5 bases, the J end lost 7 bases, and 18 bases lay between the germline ends.

The rearrangement links TRBV11-3 to TRBJ2-7; 7 bases match TRBD1. Germline V gene lookup returns CDR1 SGHNT and CDR2 YENEEA. V lost 0 bases and J lost 11; bases outside the gene matches: 4. The CDR3 has 12 amino acids. The CDR3 spells CASSLEGGWKYF. In nucleotides, the CDR3 is TGTGCCAGCAGCTTAGAAGGGGGCTGGAAGTACTTC.

The chain combines TRBV9 with TRBJ1-1, with D possibly matching TRBD1 (5 bases). V lost 4 bases to trimming and J lost 6 bases, with 13 bases between them. Looked up from germline, CDR1 is SGDLS and CDR2 is YYNGEE. The CDR3 contains 13 residues. The CDR3 is CASSQWGTAEAFF. DNA of the CDR3: TGTGCCAGCAGCCAGTGGGGGACTGCTGAAGCTTTCTTT. Full variable domain (rest looked up from reference TRBV9 and TRBJ1-1): DSGVTQTPKHLITATGQRVTLRCSPRSGDLSVYWYQQSLDQGLQFLIQYYNGEERAKGNILERFSAQQFPDLHSELNLSSLELGDSALYFCASSQWGTAEAFFGQGTRLTVV.

The count of this clone is one. The J gene is TRBJ2-1, the V gene TRBV7-9, with a tentative D call TRBD1 (5 bases). The V gene lost 6 bases and the J gene lost 0 bases, with 9 bases spanning the gap. The CDR3 runs to 14 residues. The germline gives CDR1 SEHNR, CDR2 FQNEAQ (reference sequence). The CDR3 reads CASSRGPSYNEQFF. CDR3 bases: TGTGCCAGCAGTAGGGGTCCCTCCTACAATGAGCAGTTCTTC. The whole variable domain, remainder taken from reference TRBV7-9 and TRBJ2-1, is DTGVSQNPRHKITKRGQNVTFRCDPISEHNRLYWYRQTLGQGPEFLTYFQNEAQLEKSRLLSDRFSAERPKGSFSTLEIQRTEQGDSAMYLCASSRGPSYNEQFFGPGTRLTVL.

V gene TRBV7-3 combines with J gene TRBJ2-7; D gene uncertain. The CDR3 runs 13 residues. Trimming took off 3 bases at V and 2 bases at J, with 8 bases between the two ends. Germline V gives CDR1 SGHTA, CDR2 FQGTGA. CDR3 residues: CASSFERTYEQYF. CDR3 nucleotides: TGTGCCAGCAGCTTCGAGAGGACCTACGAGCAGTACTTC.

This chain uses TRBV4-1 with TRBJ2-7, with D hard to call. Trimming removed 0 bases from V and 1 base from J, with 10 bases in between. This CDR3 comprises 15 residues. Germline loops: CDR1 MGHRA, CDR2 YSYEKL. The CDR3 reads CASSQESAPSYEQYF. CDR3 coding DNA: TGCGCCAGCAGCCAAGAGTCGGCACCGTCCTACGAGCAGTACTTC.

CDR3 sequence (DNA): TGTGCCATCAGCGACGTGGGACAAAGCTACAATGAGCAGTTCTTC. Encoded protein: CAISDVGQSYNEQFF. This chain joins TRBV10-3 and TRBJ2-1; possible D gene TRBD1, 6 bases. Trimming took 6 bases from V and 3 from J, leaving 15 bases between them. The germline gives CDR1 ENHRY, CDR2 SYGVKD. The CDR3 has 15 residues.

The V and J genes are TRBV13 and TRBJ2-3; D is unresolved. CDR3 length: 12 residues. Germline values: CDR1 PRHDT, CDR2 FYEKMQ (reference sequence). V lost 5 bases and J lost 5, with 8 bases in between. The CDR3 here is CASSPQVDTQYF. For the CDR3, the DNA is TGTGCCAGCAGCCCCCAGGTAGATACGCAGTATTTT.

The rearrangement uses TRBV5-1 and TRBJ2-2; the D gene is possibly TRBD1 (6 bases). Germline V gene sequence: CDR1 SGHRS, CDR2 YFSETQ. The ends were cut back, 4 bases at V and 6 bases at J, with 10 bases in the middle. The CDR3 has 13 residues. CDR3 sequence (DNA): TGCGCCAGCAGCGTCAGGGGTTCCGGGGAGCTGTTTTTT. Amino acids: CASSVRGSGELFF.

The chain uses TRBV30 and TRBJ2-3; 7 nucleotides agree with TRBD2. Germline lookup yields CDR1 GTSNPN and CDR2 SVGIG (reference sequence). J lost 6 bases, V lost 0 bases, and 6 bases had no gene match. The CDR3 is made up of 14 amino acids. The chain's CDR3 is CAWSVVGGSDTQYF. CDR3 nucleotide sequence: TGTGCCTGGAGTGTAGTCGGGGGGTCGGATACGCAGTATTTT.

The chain carries TRBV12-2 and TRBJ2-7; TRBD2, the D gene given by the table, was not confirmed from the DNA. TRBV12-2 is noted as a pseudogene. The CDR3 length is 15 residues. This chain's CDR3 is CASRAGGREFDEQYF. CDR3 in DNA: TGTGCAAGTCGCGCCGGCGGGCGGGAGTTCGACGAGCAGTACTTC.

The gene calls are TRBV6-6 and TRBJ2-7; 7 positions agree with TRBD2. This CDR3 has 14 residues. The ends lost 2 bases at V and 3 bases at J; junction bases unmatched: 4. Looked up from germline, CDR1 is MNHNY and CDR2 is SVGAGI (reference sequence). CDR3 sequence: CASSYRGGDYEQYF. The CDR3 bases are TGTGCCAGCAGTTACAGGGGAGGGGACTACGAGCAGTACTTC.

This rearrangement joins TRBV2 to TRBJ1-3; D not resolved. Germline V gives CDR1 SNHLY, CDR2 FYNNEI. Trimming took 1 base from V and 0 from J, leaving 4 bases between them. The CDR3 sequence is 14 residues long. CDR3 residues: CASSEDASGNTIYF. CDR3 nucleotides: TGTGCCAGCAGTGAAGACGCCTCTGGAAACACCATATATTTT.

This chain joins TRBV4-1 and TRBJ2-3; 9 bases line up with TRBD2. V gave up 1 base and J gave up 5 bases; unmatched junction bases: 7. Germline V gene sequence: CDR1 MGHRA, CDR2 YSYEKL. CDR3 size: 16 residues. The CDR3 bases are TGCGCCAGCAGCCAAGCTAGGGCAGCGGGAGGAGATACGCAGTATTTT. Its protein is CASSQARAAGGDTQYF.

This sequence joins TRBV9 and TRBJ2-5; D is uncertain. The V gene lost 4 bases and the J gene lost 4 bases, with 14 bases spanning the gap. The CDR3 has 14 residues. CDR1 SGDLS and CDR2 YYNGEE come from the germline V gene. For the CDR3, the DNA is TGTGCCAGCAGCTTAGTAGGTGGGCGAGAGACCCAGTACTTC. This gives the protein CASSLVGGRETQYF.

V and J are TRBV27 and TRBJ2-7; D might be TRBD2 (7 bases). The V and J ends lost 0 bases and 0 bases respectively, with 12 bases between them. Germline loops: CDR1 MNHEY, CDR2 SMNVEV (reference sequence). This CDR3 is built from 16 residues. The CDR3 spells CASSLSGGGLSYEQYF. The CDR3 DNA is TGTGCCAGCAGTTTATCCGGCGGGGGCCTCTCCTACGAGCAGTACTTC.

V and J are TRBV10-3 and TRBJ2-7, with 9 nucleotides matching TRBD1. Trimming cost V 4 bases and J 1 base; bases outside gene matches: 2. This CDR3 has 14 residues. Germline CDR1 reads ENHRY; CDR2 reads SYGVKD. The CDR3 nucleotides read TGTGCCATCAGTGTGGACAGGGGTTCCTACGAGCAGTACTTC. The encoded protein is CAISVDRGSYEQYF.

CDR3 loop: CASSVEDSYEQYF. In DNA, the CDR3 is TGTGCCAGCAGCGTAGAGGACAGCTACGAGCAGTACTTC. The chain employs TRBV9 and TRBJ2-5; tentatively, D is TRBD1 (6 bases). The J call is doubtful: the DNA matches TRBJ2-7 better. Per germline, CDR1 SGDLS and CDR2 YYNGEE. CDR3 size: 13 residues.

V usage is TRBV18 and J usage is TRBJ2-3, with 8 bases lining up with TRBD1. The J segment lost 2 bases and the V segment lost 3 bases, leaving 4 bases of the junction unmatched. This CDR3 comprises 15 residues. CDR1 and CDR2 from the germline V gene are KGHSH and LQKENI. CDR3 coding DNA: TGTGCCAGCTCACCTGGACAGGGAACCACAGATACGCAGTATTTT. As protein: CASSPGQGTTDTQYF.

The V and J genes are TRBV30 and TRBJ2-5; TRBD1 matches 9 bases. V dropped 0 bases and J dropped 1; count of bases not matched to a gene: 3. Germline loops: CDR1 GTSNPN, CDR2 SVGIG (reference sequence). The CDR3 has 15 amino acids. CDR3: CAWSVTGGLQETQYF. DNA for the CDR3: TGTGCCTGGAGTGTAACAGGGGGCCTCCAAGAGACCCAGTACTTC.